This T cell receptor (beta chain) emerged from a study of blood T cell repertoires in COVID-19. Authors' analysis steps: Amplification of reference gene primers provided the estimated nucleated cell counts. The protocol was immunoSEQ multiplex PCR, while the TCRdb copy is restricted to in-frame clones and leaves out a portion. For V, J and clone size, that table is used; D and trimming come from the DNA. This sample yields 45,000 to 55,000 clones, of which roughly 87% are seen a single time; about 7.8% belongs to the top ten. Germline CDR1 SGDLS, CDR2 YYNGEE. This CDR3 has 16 amino acids. Trimming removed 0 bases from V and 4 bases from J; junction bases left unmatched: 4.

The V call is TRBV9, the J call TRBJ2-7, with 13 bases that match TRBD2. The clonotype comes from a man aged 50-60 years with active COVID-19. The sequencing input was peripheral blood. As DNA, the CDR3 is TGTGCCAGCAGCGTAGACCAGACTAGCGGGAGGTACGAGCAGTACTTC. It codes for CASSVDQTSGRYEQYF.